The 24 T cell receptor beta chains below all came from one sample that was sequenced in a study of blood T cell repertoires in COVID-19. Assay used: immunoSEQ multiplex PCR; TCRdb lists only in-frame clones, some missing. The sample includes 95,000 to 100,000 clones, around 90% of them seen just once. The sequencing sample was made of peripheral blood. The receptors stem from a man aged 45-65 years with acute or convalescent COVID-19.

V usage is TRBV7-2 and J usage is TRBJ2-5; D is unclear. The germline V gene has CDR1 SGHTA and CDR2 FQGNSA. Trimming pared 5 bases from V and 5 bases from J, leaving 12 bases between. The CDR3 runs 13 residues. CDR3 coding DNA: TGTGCCAGCAGCCCCGGGTCCTTGGAGACCCAGTACTTC. It specifies CASSPGSLETQYF. The whole variable domain, remainder taken from reference TRBV7-2 and TRBJ2-5, is GAGVSQSPSNKVTEKGKDVELRCDPISGHTALYWYRQSLGQGLEFLIYFQGNSAPDKSGLPSDRFSAERTGGSVSTLTIQRTQQEDSAVYLCASSPGSLETQYFGPGTRLLVL.

The V call is TRBV19, the J call TRBJ1-2, with D hard to call. CDR1 and CDR2 (germline): LNHDA, SQIVND (reference sequence). There are 15 residues in the CDR3. The V and J ends lost 6 bases and 0 bases respectively, with 14 bases between them. The CDR3 reads CASSKRVSPNYGYTF. The CDR3 DNA follows: TGTGCCAGTAGCAAAAGAGTTAGTCCTAACTATGGCTACACCTTC.

This rearrangement joins TRBV2 to TRBJ2-2; D is possibly TRBD2 (5 bases). V lost 6 bases to trimming and J lost 8 bases, with 13 bases between them. CDR1 SNHLY and CDR2 FYNNEI come from the germline V gene. This CDR3 comprises 13 residues. In nucleotides, the CDR3 is TGTGCCAGCAGGACCACGGGGTCTGGGGAGCTGTTTTTT. Protein product: CASRTTGSGELFF.

The chain joins TRBV6-5 to TRBJ2-1; 9 bases fit TRBD2. In germline, CDR1 is MNHEY, CDR2 SVGAGI. The CDR3 has 15 residues. J gave up 2 bases and V 4 bases, and 3 bases lay outside the gene matches. CDR3 DNA: TGTGCCAGCAGTTCCAGCGGGGGGACCTACAATGAGCAGTTCTTC. The encoded protein is CASSSSGGTYNEQFF.

The chain combines TRBV14 with TRBJ2-7; maybe TRBD2 (5 bases). V was cut by 4 bases and J by 6 bases, with 10 bases left in between. The CDR3 has 12 amino acids. Germline CDR1 SGHDN, CDR2 FVKESK. This CDR3 reads CASSPGFGEQYF. In nucleotides, the CDR3 is TGTGCCAGCAGCCCGGGGTTCGGCGAGCAGTACTTC.

A single count supports this clone. This chain links TRBV6-2 or TRBV6-3 with TRBJ1-1; D might be TRBD1 (5 bases). From germline, CDR1 is MNHEY and CDR2 SVGEGT. This CDR3 contains 15 residues. Trimming cost V 5 bases and J 10 bases, with 23 bases left between them. The CDR3 DNA is TGTGCCAGCAGTGACCCGGGTCACCAAGGGGAGGGAGCTTTCTTT. This gives the protein CASSDPGHQGEGAFF.

Comment on this clone: Within the sample, other DNA sequences also encode this same CDR3. The gene calls are TRBV7-9 and TRBJ1-6; 9 nucleotides match TRBD1. Trimming cost V 6 bases and J 13 bases; bases outside gene matches: 10. Germline CDR1 and CDR2: SEHNR and FQNEAQ (reference sequence). There are 14 residues in the CDR3. CDR3 residues: CASSSPGQGNPLHF. Written as DNA, the CDR3 is TGTGCCAGCAGTTCCCCGGGACAGGGTAATCCCCTCCACTTT. Combining the CDR3 with reference TRBV7-9 and TRBJ1-6 gives the whole variable domain DTGVSQNPRHKITKRGQNVTFRCDPISEHNRLYWYRQTLGQGPEFLTYFQNEAQLEKSRLLSDRFSAERPKGSFSTLEIQRTEQGDSAMYLCASSSPGQGNPLHFGNGTRLTVT.

The V call is TRBV7-9, the J call TRBJ2-1, with no clear D. Germline V lookup: CDR1 SEHNR, CDR2 FQNEAQ (reference sequence). V lost 0 bases and J 5 bases, leaving 14 bases between the germline ends. The CDR3 totals 16 residues. CDR3 protein: CASSLAGLIKHNEQFF. The CDR3 bases are TGTGCCAGCAGCTTAGCCGGGTTAATAAAGCACAATGAGCAGTTCTTC.

The chain employs TRBV7-2 and TRBJ1-5; no firm D call. Trimming cost V 4 bases and J 4 bases, with 17 bases left between them. CDR1 and CDR2 from the germline V gene are SGHTA and FQGNSA. The CDR3 is made up of 16 amino acids. The CDR3 nucleotides read TGTGCCAGCAGCTCAGAGGGTTCCGCCAGAAATCAGCCCCAGCATTTT. Residues: CASSSEGSARNQPQHF.

DNA for the CDR3: TGTGCCAGCAGCTTCGAAGAGGGCACTGAAGCTTTCTTT. Translating it yields CASSFEEGTEAFF. The V and J genes are TRBV11-3 and TRBJ1-1, with D unresolved. This CDR3 spans 13 amino acids. Germline loops: CDR1 SGHNT, CDR2 YENEEA. V lost 3 bases and J 4 bases, leaving 9 bases between the germline ends. Full variable domain (remainder filled in from reference TRBV11-3 and TRBJ1-1): EAGVVQSPRYKIIEKKQPVAFWCNPISGHNTLYWYLQNLGQGPELLIRYENEEAVDDSQLPKDRFSAERLKGVDSTLKIQPAELGDSAVYLCASSFEEGTEAFFGQGTRLTVV.

The V gene is TRBV12-3 or TRBV12-4, the J gene TRBJ2-5; D remains unclear. This CDR3 has 13 amino acids. Trimming shortened V by 6 bases and J by 5 bases, and 13 bases separated the two germline ends. CDR3: CASRPTGFETQYF. In DNA, the CDR3 is TGTGCCAGCAGGCCGACCGGGTTCGAGACCCAGTACTTC.

This rearrangement joins TRBV7-9 to TRBJ2-5; tentative D call: TRBD1 (6 bases). The CDR3 is 15 amino acids. Germline CDR1 and CDR2: SEHNR and FQNEAQ (reference sequence). V was cut by 5 bases and J by 1 base, with 14 bases left in between. CDR3: CASSPTGTIQETQYF. The CDR3 coding sequence is TGTGCCAGCAGCCCGACCGGGACAATCCAAGAGACCCAGTACTTC.

This sequence joins TRBV4-3 and TRBJ1-2, with unresolved D. The CDR3 runs to 13 residues. Between the trimmed V and J ends, which lost 4 bases and 6 bases, there was a span of 12 bases. Germline V gene sequence: CDR1 LGHNA, CDR2 YSLEER. CDR3 sequence: CASSPLPRDGYTF. The CDR3 DNA reads as TGCGCCAGCAGCCCTCTTCCTCGGGATGGCTACACCTTC.

The chain employs TRBV27 and TRBJ2-5; 8 positions agree with TRBD2. The V segment lost 6 bases and the J segment 5 bases; nucleotides outside the gene matches: 17. Germline V gives CDR1 MNHEY, CDR2 SMNVEV (reference sequence). The CDR3 runs to 17 residues. The CDR3 nucleotides are TGTGCCAGCAGGGGAGGGAGCGGGGGCGCAACCCCGGAGACCCAGTACTTC. Translated: CASRGGSGGATPETQYF.

A few counts support this clone. This sequence joins TRBV7-8 and TRBJ2-3; 7 nucleotides agree with TRBD1. The J segment lost 2 bases and the V segment lost 3 bases, leaving 2 bases of the junction unmatched. CDR3 length: 14 amino acids. The germline V gene encodes CDR1 SGHVS and CDR2 FQNEAQ. CDR3 amino acids: CASSFGTDTDTQYF. As DNA, the CDR3 is TGTGCCAGCAGCTTTGGGACAGACACAGATACGCAGTATTTT.

The chain is built from TRBV3-1 (or the pseudogene TRBV3-2) and TRBJ1-1; 11 nucleotides agree with TRBD1. CDR3 length equals 16 residues. The junction had 10 bases not matched to a gene; V was cut back by 4 bases and J by 6 bases. Per the germline V gene, CDR1 is LGHDT and CDR2 is YNNKEL (reference sequence). CDR3 coding DNA: TGTGCCAGCAGCCCCCCATCGGGACAGGGGGTATCTGAAGCTTTCTTT. It translates to CASSPPSGQGVSEAFF.

The rearrangement uses TRBV19 and TRBJ1-3; perhaps TRBD1 as D (5 bases). There are 16 residues in the CDR3. V dropped 1 base and J dropped 0 bases, with 10 bases sitting between them. The germline CDR1 and CDR2 sequences are LNHDA and SQIVND (reference sequence). The CDR3 coding sequence is TGTGCCAGTAGTATAGGGGGGAGGTTCTCTGGAAACACCATATATTTT. This encodes CASSIGGRFSGNTIYF.

J is TRBJ2-7 and V is TRBV10-3; 16 bases match TRBD2. V dropped 4 bases and J dropped 6; count of bases not matched to a gene: 12. The germline gives CDR1 ENHRY, CDR2 SYGVKD. The length of the CDR3 is 18 residues. This CDR3 is CAISGTPKGLAGGSEQYF. The DNA of the CDR3 is TGTGCCATCAGTGGGACTCCTAAGGGACTAGCGGGGGGGAGCGAGCAGTACTTC.

The CDR3 sequence: CASSQDPVNEQFF. DNA for the CDR3: TGTGCCAGCAGCCAAGATCCAGTCAATGAGCAGTTCTTC. The genes are TRBV4-2 and TRBJ2-1; D remains unclear. Trimming stripped 0 bases from V and 6 bases from J, with 6 bases between. This CDR3 comprises 13 residues. Germline CDR1 and CDR2: LGHNA and YNFKEQ.

The chain couples TRBV30 to TRBJ2-3; 9 bases fit TRBD2. CDR1 and CDR2 from the germline V gene are GTSNPN and SVGIG (reference sequence). V lost 4 bases and J lost 6; bases outside the gene matches: 8. This CDR3 contains 14 residues. Here the CDR3 reads CAWTRLAVWDTQYF. The CDR3 DNA reads TGTGCCTGGACACGACTAGCGGTTTGGGATACGCAGTATTTT.

The chain is built from TRBV4-1 and TRBJ2-4; maybe TRBD1 (6 bases). CDR1 and CDR2 from the germline V gene are MGHRA and YSYEKL. This CDR3 contains 17 residues. Trimming took off 4 bases at V and 0 bases at J, with 16 bases between the two ends. The CDR3 spells CASSPYRTEVAKNIQYF. DNA of the CDR3: TGCGCCAGCAGCCCCTATCGGACAGAGGTAGCCAAAAACATTCAGTACTTC.

The chain has TRBV7-9 and TRBJ1-4; 7 bases are a match to TRBD1. The germline V gene has CDR1 SEHNR and CDR2 FQNEAQ (reference sequence). This CDR3 comprises 15 residues. Trimming took 2 bases from V and 4 from J; bases not matched to a gene: 4. CDR3 residues: CASSLTTGFNEKLFF. In nucleotides, the CDR3 is TGTGCCAGCAGCTTAACGACAGGGTTTAATGAAAAACTGTTTTTT.

This clone was seen only once. This rearrangement joins TRBV5-5 to TRBJ1-4, with D unclear. This CDR3 has 14 amino acids. Looked up from germline, CDR1 is SGHKS and CDR2 is YYEKEE (reference sequence). V lost 1 base and J lost 4, with 8 bases in between. The CDR3 reads CASSLKLLNEKLFF. In DNA form, the CDR3 reads TGTGCCAGCAGCTTGAAGCTTCTTAATGAAAAACTGTTTTTT.

The chain is built from TRBV4-1 and TRBJ1-3, with 10 bases identical to TRBD1. Germline-derived CDR1 and CDR2 are MGHRA and YSYEKL. With 3 bases clipped from V and 0 bases from J, the junction kept 5 bases outside the gene matches. CDR3 length: 17 amino acids. In DNA form, the CDR3 reads TGCGCCAGCAGCCAGAGACAGGGGGCCTTCTCTGGAAACACCATATATTTT. It codes for CASSQRQGAFSGNTIYF.